This TCR beta chain was identified in a study of cytomegalovirus exposure and HLA in healthy donors (dated by TCRdb to 2017 to 2019). Background for the entire study: In an earlier analysis of roughly 500 of the donors, 276 Gb of sequence data and 90 million to 120 million unique TCR beta sequences from about 179 million T cells were reported. Typing coverage differed by locus: A, B, C, DRB1 and DQB1 were typed in roughly 620-640 donors, DQA1 in 500 to 550, DPA1 in 606, and DPB1 in 400 to 480. An earlier analysis of 587 of the donors used high-throughput TCR beta sequencing to judge whether each TCR beta V gene segment behaved as functional or pseudogenic. A later analysis re-analyzed previously published TCR beta repertoires from approximately 670 donors and added high-resolution HLA genotyping to study TCR occurrence patterns. Because of strong linkage in the cohort, five DR-DQ haplotypes were treated as single units for association and clustering. Alongside the repertoire data, information on donor age, sex, ethnicity and CMV serostatus was compiled. Rather than drawing on any new phenotypic data, the later analysis identified candidate immune exposures from TCR beta sequences and the way those sequences occurred across donors. A separate validation cohort of more than 100 different subjects was used in addition to the approximately 640-subject first cohort. The aim of the study was to test whether cataloging public T cell receptors could identify signatures of past pathogen exposure. About 280 gigabases of sequencing data and approximately 85 million unique TCR sequences were included in an early release covering several hundred HLA-typed donors. Using immunosequencing, the study profiled T cell repertoires from 550 to 750 subjects and related those repertoires to cytomegalovirus serostatus. A later genetic analysis used genome-wide SNP genotypes for about 60% of the roughly 670 donors, treating that subset as a discovery cohort. Among 398 genotyped donors of the cohort, an average of about 240,000 unique TCR beta nucleotide sequences were sequenced per donor, about a sixth of them non-productive. Among the roughly 400 genotyped donors, around 81% belonged to the genetic ancestry cluster associated with self-reported Caucasian donors. To predict cytomegalovirus infection status, the study combined high-throughput TCR immunosequencing, statistical association of individual TCRs with disease status, and machine learning. Both class I and class II loci were covered by HLA typing, at four-digit resolution. All discovery cohort repertoires had been generated on a single sequencing platform.

As to this clone: Its cognate antigen has yet to be identified. Base qualities are not recorded, but no much larger clone differs from it by a single base.

Library generation was performed with the immunoSEQ multiplex PCR assay. The multiplex PCR relied on a mix of 60 forward primers for TCR Vbeta segments and 13 reverse primers for TCR Jbeta segments. The CDR3 region of rearranged TCR beta genes was amplified from genomic DNA with a multiplex PCR assay. On the Illumina HiSeq System, the amplified TCR beta libraries were sequenced as 87-base-pair reads. On the study's bioinformatics: Across the 670 or so repertoires, a later analysis counted 80 million or so unique TCR beta chains, about 10 million of which were shared by at least two donors. Raw reads were error-corrected and collapsed into unique sequences with a nearest-neighbor algorithm that merged closely related sequences to remove PCR and sequencing errors. Alignment of CDR3 sequences to IMGT reference sequences was used to assign V, D and J gene segments. For a sequence to be retained, at least a six-nucleotide match to both a V gene segment and a J gene segment was required. A rearrangement counted as productive if the CDR3 had no stop codons and remained in frame with V and J, and every other rearrangement counted as non-productive. CDR3 was defined by IMGT convention, running from the second conserved V-encoded cysteine to the conserved J-encoded phenylalanine. In an earlier analysis of approximately 500 of the donors, sequences lacking an unambiguous match to a single V gene segment were excluded. In an earlier analysis of approximately 590 of the donors, V segments were called functional above 56.7% productive rearrangements and were called segregating when the between-donor standard deviation exceeded 5%. A statistical classification framework was developed to diagnose cytomegalovirus status using the catalog of TCR beta chain sequences. In a later analysis, V and J genes were assigned by comparing TCR nucleotide sequences against IMGT/GENE-DB human TR gene sequences. In a later analysis, CDR3 sequences and most-parsimonious VDJ recombination scenarios were assigned using the TCRdist pipeline. In a later analysis, every TCR beta chain was defined by the combination of its CDR3 amino acid sequence and its V-gene family, and reads without a unique V-gene family were dropped. In a later analysis, 500 to 700 highly shared, low-generation-probability nucleotide sequences were removed to address suspected cross-contamination and a sequencing artifact. For each public chain, a later analysis derived a clonal expansion index from normalized ranks of inferred template counts within each repertoire. In a later analysis, generation probabilities were computed with a VDJ recombination model fitted to out-of-frame rearrangements, and the resulting probabilities were checked against IGoR. In a later analysis, hypergeometric tests were used to score TCR-TCR, TCR-HLA and TCR-CMV co-occurrence, with a repertoire-size bias correction applied to TCR pairs. To estimate false discovery rates, a later analysis permuted the HLA or CMV assignments 20 times. In a later analysis, co-occurring TCRs were grouped with DBSCAN, and TCRdist sequence similarity was added when clustering was performed within HLA-allele-positive subsets. For co-occurrence clustering, repertoires with fewer than 30,000 or more than 120,000 public chains were excluded, along with five or six repertoires with anomalous nucleotide sharing. TCRdb mirrors the immuneACCESS table, restricted to in-frame sequences. Some clones are absent from its copies; in checked studies, under half trace to an unresolved V gene, and the reason for the others is unknown. That table gives V, J and clone size, and the DNA gave D and trimming. Counted in this sample were around 100,000 clones; under 85% of them appeared once. Under 2% of the sample is in the top ten clones.

On the study overall, not on this receptor specifically: V-gene and J-gene trimming of TCR beta chains was associated with a missense DCLRE1C variant in a later genetic analysis, and the association was replicated in an independent cohort. In a later analysis, the rate of TCR association differed among HLA loci, with DRB1 alleles having the most associated TCRs and HLA-C alleles having the fewest. The classifier was reported to diagnose cytomegalovirus status with high specificity and sensitivity in both the original and validation cohorts. Assigning TCR associations to individual alleles was difficult when HLA alleles, especially DR and DQ, strongly co-occurred. Because HLA typing was unavailable for some donors at each locus, only the typed subset was used in association tests. According to the authors, the approach could potentially be generalized to other disease states and immunological phenotypes. Immune exposure information for the cohort was limited to CMV serostatus. Presence/absence analyses assumed roughly uniform sequencing depth across donors, an assumption that may not hold. According to a later analysis, most CMV-associated TCR beta chains appeared to be HLA-restricted, and the HLA associations seemed to be driven largely by CMV exposure. Broadly in line with IMGT annotations, most TCR beta V segments showed up in productive rearrangements about 90% or about 30% of the time in an earlier analysis of 450 to 600 of the donors. The sequencing pipeline was judged likely to have produced a cluster of highly shared sequence variants as a technical artifact. Linkage disequilibrium might explain the correlated functional status among segregating V segments, but an unknown experimental factor could not be ruled out. In vitro tests confirmed that a few of the cytomegalovirus-associated TCR beta chains recognize cytomegalovirus antigens. A later analysis reported that several top co-occurrence clusters appeared linked to parvovirus B19, influenza, CMV and Epstein-Barr virus. A further reported finding was that TCR beta sequences accurately predicted the HLA-A and HLA-B alleles for most subjects in the first cohort. The study listed 150 to 200 TCR beta chains as associated with cytomegalovirus. Because counts were too low, roughly 18 rarely observed V segments, including chromosome 9 orphons, were left out of the earlier analysis of approximately 500 of the donors. According to a later genetic analysis, donors in an Asian-associated ancestry cluster had fewer N-insertions in productive TCRs than the roughly 660-donor mean. The cohort was sequenced for TCR beta chains only, and without alpha or paired-chain data the features that could be detected were limited. Most TCR sequences were seen in very few donors, while some public TCRs were found in many individuals. A later analysis found that HLA-associated TCR beta chains were more clonally expanded and had lower generation probabilities than equally common non-associated chains. The 87-base-pair reads could not distinguish some IMGT-functional V segments, including TRBV6-2 and TRBV6-3, so those segments were excluded. At a false discovery rate of 0.05, a later analysis linked around 15,000 TCR beta sequences to specific HLA alleles.

In total, just over 650 healthy bone marrow donors made up the cohort. At the time of sampling, all cohort members were nominally healthy, though unrecorded immune exposures were likely present. The donor tested CMV seronegative, placing the donor among the 350 to 400 seronegative members of the cohort. A peripheral blood sample was collected from each donor, and TCR beta sequencing was performed on peripheral blood mononuclear cells. Genomic DNA was extracted from the blood cell samples with the Qiagen DNeasy Blood Extraction Kit. There are 14 amino acids in the CDR3, from cysteine to phenylalanine inclusive. The retained sequence is limited to the CDR3, 42 bases, with the frame set at the first base. The germline V gene (reference sequence) supplies CDR1 GTSNPN and CDR2 SVGIG. Relative to germline, V is missing 7 bases and J is missing 2 bases, with 5 bases of the junction outside any gene match.

Here the chain combines TRBV30 and TRBJ1-5; TRBD1 lines up with 10 middle nucleotides. Sequenced sample: PBMCs. This TCR was sampled from a woman between 35 and 50 years old in good health and CMV-seronegative. This receptor carries the CDR3 CAYSGTGGNQPQHF. The DNA sequence reads TGTGCCTACTCCGGGACAGGGGGCAATCAGCCCCAGCATTTT.